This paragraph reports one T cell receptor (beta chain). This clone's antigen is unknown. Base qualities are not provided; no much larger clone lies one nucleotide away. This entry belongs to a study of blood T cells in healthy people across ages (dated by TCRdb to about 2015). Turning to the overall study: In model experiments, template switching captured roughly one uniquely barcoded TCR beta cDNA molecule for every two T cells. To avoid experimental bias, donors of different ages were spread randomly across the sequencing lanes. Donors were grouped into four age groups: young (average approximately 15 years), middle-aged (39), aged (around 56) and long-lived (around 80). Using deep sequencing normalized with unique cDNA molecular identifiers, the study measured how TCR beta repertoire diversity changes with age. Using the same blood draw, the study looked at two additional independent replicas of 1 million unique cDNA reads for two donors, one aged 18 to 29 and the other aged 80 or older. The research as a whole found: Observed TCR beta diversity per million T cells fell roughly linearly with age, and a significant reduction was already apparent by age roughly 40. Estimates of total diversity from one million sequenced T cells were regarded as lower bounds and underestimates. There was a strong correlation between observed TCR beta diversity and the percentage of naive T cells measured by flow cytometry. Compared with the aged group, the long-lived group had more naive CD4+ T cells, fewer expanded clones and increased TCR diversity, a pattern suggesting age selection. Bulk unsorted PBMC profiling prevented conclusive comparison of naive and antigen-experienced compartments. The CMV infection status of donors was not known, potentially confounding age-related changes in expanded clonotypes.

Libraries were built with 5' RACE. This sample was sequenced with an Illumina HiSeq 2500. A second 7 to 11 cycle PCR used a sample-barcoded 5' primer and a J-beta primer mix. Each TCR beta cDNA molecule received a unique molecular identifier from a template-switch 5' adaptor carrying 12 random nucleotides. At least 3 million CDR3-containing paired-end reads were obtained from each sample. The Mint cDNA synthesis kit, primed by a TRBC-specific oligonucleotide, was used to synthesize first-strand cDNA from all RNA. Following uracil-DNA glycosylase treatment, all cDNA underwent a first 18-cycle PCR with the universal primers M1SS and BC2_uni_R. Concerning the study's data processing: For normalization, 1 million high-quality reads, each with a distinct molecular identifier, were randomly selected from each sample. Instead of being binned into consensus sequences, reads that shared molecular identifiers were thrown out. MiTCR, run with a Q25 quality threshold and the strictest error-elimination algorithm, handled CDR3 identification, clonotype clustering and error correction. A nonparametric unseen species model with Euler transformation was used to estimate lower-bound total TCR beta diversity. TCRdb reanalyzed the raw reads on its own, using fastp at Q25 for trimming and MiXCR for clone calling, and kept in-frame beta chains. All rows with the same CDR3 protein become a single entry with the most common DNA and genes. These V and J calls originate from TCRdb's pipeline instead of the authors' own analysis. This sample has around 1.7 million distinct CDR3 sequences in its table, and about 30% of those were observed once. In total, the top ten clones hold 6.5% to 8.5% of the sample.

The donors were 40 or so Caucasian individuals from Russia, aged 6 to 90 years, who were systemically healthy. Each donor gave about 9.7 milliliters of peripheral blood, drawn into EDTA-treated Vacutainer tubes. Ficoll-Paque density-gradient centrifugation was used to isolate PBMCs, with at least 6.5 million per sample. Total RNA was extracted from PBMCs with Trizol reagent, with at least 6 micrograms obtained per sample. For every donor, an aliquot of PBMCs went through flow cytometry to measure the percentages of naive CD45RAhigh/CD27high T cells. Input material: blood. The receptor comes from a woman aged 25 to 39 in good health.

The CDR3 protein sequence reads: CASSLYSSGSFNEQFF. The nucleotide sequence is TGTGCCAGCAGTTTATATTCTAGCGGGAGTTTCAATGAGCAGTTCTTC. The receptor chain draws on TRBV12-3 or TRBV12-4 and TRBJ2-1, with 10 bases in between that match TRBD2. Trimming leaves V shorter by 2 bases and J shorter by 6 bases, with the junction holding 7 bases beyond the gene matches. The CDR3, cysteine through phenylalanine, is 16 amino acids long. The only DNA kept is the CDR3, 48 bases in frame from the first base.